This T cell receptor beta chain was sequenced during a study of blood T cells in healthy people across ages. For the second PCR, which ran for 7 to 11 cycles, a sample-barcoded 5' primer and a J-beta primer mix were used. Each cDNA molecule was tagged by a template-switch adaptor with 12 random nucleotides. TCRdb re-called the 5' RACE reads through MiXCR, storing one row per CDR3 protein. The table shows a few hundred thousand distinct CDR3 sequences, with about 27% occurring only once. Germline V lookup: CDR1 LNHDA, CDR2 SQIVND (reference sequence). The CDR3 runs to 16 residues. The junction had 9 bases not matched to a gene; V was cut back by 8 bases and J by 0 bases. This sample was shared with a second study, whose subject was T cells of mothers and their children.

V is TRBV19 and J is TRBJ1-3; 8 nucleotides line up with TRBD1. The material sequenced was blood. This TCR was sampled from a boy aged 2 to 10 in good health. CDR3 sequence: CASGLPGTGSGNTIYF. CDR3 in DNA: TGTGCCAGTGGCCTCCCCGGGACAGGCTCTGGAAACACCATATATTTT.